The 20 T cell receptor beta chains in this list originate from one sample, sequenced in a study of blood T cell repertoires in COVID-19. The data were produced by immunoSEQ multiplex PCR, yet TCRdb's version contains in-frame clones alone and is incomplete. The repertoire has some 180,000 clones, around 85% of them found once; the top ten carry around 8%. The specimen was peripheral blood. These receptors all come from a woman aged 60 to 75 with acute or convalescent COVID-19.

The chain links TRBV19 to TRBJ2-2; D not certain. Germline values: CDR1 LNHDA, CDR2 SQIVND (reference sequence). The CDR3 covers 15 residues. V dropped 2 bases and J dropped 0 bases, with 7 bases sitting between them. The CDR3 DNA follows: TGTGCCAGTAGTATAAACTCCGCGAACACCGGGGAGCTGTTTTTT. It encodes CASSINSANTGELFF.

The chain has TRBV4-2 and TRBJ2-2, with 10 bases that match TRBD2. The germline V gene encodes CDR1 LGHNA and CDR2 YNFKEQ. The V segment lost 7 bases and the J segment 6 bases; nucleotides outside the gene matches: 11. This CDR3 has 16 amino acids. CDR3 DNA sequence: TGTGCCAGCACCGGGCCGGGACTAGCGAGAGCCGGGGAGCTGTTTTTT. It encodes CASTGPGLARAGELFF.

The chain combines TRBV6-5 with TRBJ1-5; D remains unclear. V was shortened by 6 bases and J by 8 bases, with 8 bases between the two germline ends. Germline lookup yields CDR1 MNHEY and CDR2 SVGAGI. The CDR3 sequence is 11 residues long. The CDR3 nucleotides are TGTGCCAGCAGGGTAGAAGAGCCCCAGCATTTT. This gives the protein CASRVEEPQHF.

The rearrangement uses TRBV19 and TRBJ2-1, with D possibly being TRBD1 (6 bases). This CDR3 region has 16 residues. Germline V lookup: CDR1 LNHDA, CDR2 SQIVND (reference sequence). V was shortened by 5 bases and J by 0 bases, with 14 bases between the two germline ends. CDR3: CASSPGQRSSYNEQFF. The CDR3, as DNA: TGTGCCAGTAGTCCAGGACAGCGAAGCTCCTACAATGAGCAGTTCTTC.

The CDR3 is CASSLRVAGWENQPQHF. The CDR3 region has the DNA TGTGCCAGCAGCTTGAGAGTGGCTGGGTGGGAGAATCAGCCCCAGCATTTT. The chain uses TRBV5-6 and TRBJ1-5; no clear D. The CDR3 extends over 17 amino acids. Germline CDR1 reads SGHDT; CDR2 reads YYEEEE. Trimming left V 1 base short and J 4 bases short, with 18 bases between.

In DNA form, the CDR3 reads TGTGCCTGGCGGGGGAATTCACCCCTCCACTTT. Its translation: CAWRGNSPLHF. This chain joins TRBV30 and TRBJ1-6, with TRBD1 as a possible D gene (5 bases). Trimming removed 5 bases at V and 7 bases at J, with 6 bases between. The CDR3 runs to 11 residues. Germline values: CDR1 GTSNPN, CDR2 SVGIG (reference sequence).

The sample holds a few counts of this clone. The CDR3 bases are TGTGCCATCAGGGGGGACAAGTACAATGAGCAGTTCTTC. This encodes CAIRGDKYNEQFF. J is TRBJ2-1 and V is TRBV10-3; D perhaps matches TRBD1 (6 bases). The CDR3 totals 13 residues. Germline V gene data show CDR1 as ENHRY and CDR2 as SYGVKD. V lost 6 bases and J 4 bases, leaving 10 bases between the germline ends.

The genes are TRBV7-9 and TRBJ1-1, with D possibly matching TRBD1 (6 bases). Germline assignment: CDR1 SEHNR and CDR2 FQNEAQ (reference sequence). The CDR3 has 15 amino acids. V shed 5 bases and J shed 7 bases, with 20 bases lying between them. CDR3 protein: CASSALQGGGYEAFF. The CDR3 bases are TGTGCCAGCAGCGCACTACAGGGCGGAGGATATGAAGCTTTCTTT.

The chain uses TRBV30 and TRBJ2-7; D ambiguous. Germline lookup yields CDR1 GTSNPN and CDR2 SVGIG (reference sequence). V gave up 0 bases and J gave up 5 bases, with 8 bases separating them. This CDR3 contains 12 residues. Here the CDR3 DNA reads TGTGCCTGGAGTGTAGTTGGGCACGAGCAGTACTTC. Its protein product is CAWSVVGHEQYF.

CDR3 in DNA: TGTGCCAGCAGCCAGCTAGCAGGTGAGCAGTTCTTC. It yields the protein CASSQLAGEQFF. The J gene is TRBJ2-1, the V gene TRBV11-2, with a possible D match to TRBD2 (5 bases). The CDR3 has 12 residues. Germline CDR1 reads SGHAT; CDR2 reads FQNNGV. V dropped 5 bases and J dropped 9 bases, with 11 bases sitting between them.

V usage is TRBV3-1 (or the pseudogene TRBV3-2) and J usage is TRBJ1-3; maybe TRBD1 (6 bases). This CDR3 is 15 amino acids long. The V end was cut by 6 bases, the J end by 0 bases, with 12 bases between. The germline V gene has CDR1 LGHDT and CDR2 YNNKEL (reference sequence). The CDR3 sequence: CASSQGHLSGNTIYF. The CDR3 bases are TGTGCCAGCAGTCAGGGACACCTCTCTGGAAACACCATATATTTT.

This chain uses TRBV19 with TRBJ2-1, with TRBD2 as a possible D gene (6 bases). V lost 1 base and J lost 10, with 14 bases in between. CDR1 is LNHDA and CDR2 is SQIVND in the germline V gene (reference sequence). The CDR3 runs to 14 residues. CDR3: CASSIVGGVGEQFF. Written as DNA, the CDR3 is TGTGCCAGTAGTATAGTTGGAGGGGTGGGGGAGCAGTTCTTC.

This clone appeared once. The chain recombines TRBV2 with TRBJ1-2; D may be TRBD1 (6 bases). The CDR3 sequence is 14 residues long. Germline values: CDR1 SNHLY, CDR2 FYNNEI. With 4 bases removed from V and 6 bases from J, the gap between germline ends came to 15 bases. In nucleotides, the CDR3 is TGTGCCAGCAGTGTAGAGGGGACAATGGATGGCTACACCTTC. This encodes CASSVEGTMDGYTF. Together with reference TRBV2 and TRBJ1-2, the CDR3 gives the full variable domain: EPEVTQTPSHQVTQMGQEVILRCVPISNHLYFYWYRQILGQKVEFLVSFYNNEISEKSEIFDDQFSVERPDGSNFTLKIRSTKLEDSAMYFCASSVEGTMDGYTFGSGTRLTVV.

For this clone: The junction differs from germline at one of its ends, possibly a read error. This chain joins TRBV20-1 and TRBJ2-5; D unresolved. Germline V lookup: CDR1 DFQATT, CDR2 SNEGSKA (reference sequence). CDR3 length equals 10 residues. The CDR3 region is CSASKESQYF. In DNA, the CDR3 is TGCAGTGCTAGTAAAGAGAGCCAGTACTTC.

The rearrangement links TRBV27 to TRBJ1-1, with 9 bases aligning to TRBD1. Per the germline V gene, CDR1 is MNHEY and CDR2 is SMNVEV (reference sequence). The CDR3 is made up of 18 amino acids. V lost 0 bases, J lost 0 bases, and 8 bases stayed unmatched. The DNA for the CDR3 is TGTGCCAGCAGTTTATCCGGGACAGGGAGTTTATTGAACACTGAAGCTTTCTTT. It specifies CASSLSGTGSLLNTEAFF.

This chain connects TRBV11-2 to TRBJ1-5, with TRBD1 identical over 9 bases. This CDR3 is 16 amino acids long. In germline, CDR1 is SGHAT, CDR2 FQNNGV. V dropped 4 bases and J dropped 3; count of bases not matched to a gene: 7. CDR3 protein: CASSSGTGLNNQPQHF. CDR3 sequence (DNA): TGTGCCAGCAGCTCCGGGACAGGGTTAAACAATCAGCCCCAGCATTTT.

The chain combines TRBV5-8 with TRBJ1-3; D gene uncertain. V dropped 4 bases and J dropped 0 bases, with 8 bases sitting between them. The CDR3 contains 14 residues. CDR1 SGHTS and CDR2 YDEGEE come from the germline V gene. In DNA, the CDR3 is TGTGCCAGCAGCGGGCGTGGCTCTGGAAACACCATATATTTT. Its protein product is CASSGRGSGNTIYF.

CDR3 sequence (DNA): TGTGCCAGCAGCGTAGACGCGGGGAACACTGAAGCTTTCTTT. It specifies CASSVDAGNTEAFF. The gene calls are TRBV9 and TRBJ1-1; D is uncertain. CDR3 size: 14 residues. Deletions cut 0 bases from V and 1 base from J, with 7 bases between. Germline V gene lookup returns CDR1 SGDLS and CDR2 YYNGEE.

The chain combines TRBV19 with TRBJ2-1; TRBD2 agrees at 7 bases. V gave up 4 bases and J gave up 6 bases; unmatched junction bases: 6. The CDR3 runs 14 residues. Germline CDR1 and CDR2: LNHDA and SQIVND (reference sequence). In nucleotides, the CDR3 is TGTGCCAGTAGTAGGCGGGAGAACCCCAATGAGCAGTTCTTC. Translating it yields CASSRRENPNEQFF.

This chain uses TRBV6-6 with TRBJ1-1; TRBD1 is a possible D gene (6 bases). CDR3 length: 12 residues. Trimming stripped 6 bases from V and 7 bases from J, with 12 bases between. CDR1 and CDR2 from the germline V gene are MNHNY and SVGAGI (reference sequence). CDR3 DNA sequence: TGTGCCAGCAGACAGGGACAATATGAAGCTTTCTTT. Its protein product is CASRQGQYEAFF.